This TCR beta chain was found in a study of cytomegalovirus exposure and HLA in healthy donors. About the study: A later analysis reported the same platform for the 90 to 150 validation repertoires and the approximately 720 first-cohort repertoires. Overall study findings and caveats: It was reportedly the case that the classifier diagnosed cytomegalovirus status with high specificity and sensitivity. A few chains linked to CMV were shown in vitro to be specific for CMV antigens. Altogether, 150 to 200 TCR beta chains were recorded as cytomegalovirus-associated.

Notes on this clone: The antigen is undetermined.

Generated by immunoSEQ multiplex PCR, the TCRdb table keeps only in-frame clones and is missing some. The table lists about 82,000 clones, 85% to 95% of them singletons, with 0.67% in the top ten. The germline gives CDR1 SEHNR, CDR2 FQNEAQ (reference sequence). Trimming shortened V by 5 bases and J by 8 bases, and 9 bases separated the two germline ends. This CDR3 is built from 11 residues. The sequence was collected from a man aged 18-30 years in good health and CMV-seronegative. The sample consisted of PBMCs. J is TRBJ1-2 and V is TRBV7-9; D remains ambiguous. The CDR3 DNA follows: TGTGCCAGCAGCCCCTCGGGGGGCTACACCTTC. It codes for CASSPSGGYTF.